This TCR beta chain derives from a study of shared clonotypes between healthy human individuals. About the study: The cohort had a couple of women and three men, ages 18 to 49. The study used three CD4 naive, three CD4 memory, two CD8 naive and one CD8 memory plate per donor.

Study results and limitations: Richness estimates generally favored naive over memory subsets. Exclusively blood specimens were collected; tissue repertoires likely differ.

Points on this clone: Its antigen is unknown.

The naive CD8 fraction comprised CD45RO-negative cells positively selected for CCR7 and excluded terminally differentiated effector memory CD45RA+ cells. Clones were sequenced by immunoSEQ multiplex PCR, and TCRdb holds only the in-frame ones, with some missing. The profile shows a few million clones, just over 90% of them singletons. This CDR3 comprises 14 residues. With 4 bases removed from V and 4 bases from J, the gap between germline ends came to 15 bases. CDR1 and CDR2 (germline): SGDLS, YYNGEE. V usage is TRBV9 and J usage is TRBJ2-7, with D possibly being TRBD2 (5 bases). The receptor was derived from a young man in good health. Some clones in this sample may be carry-over from other donors' samples. Sequences were obtained from naive CD8+ T cells from PBMCs. The CDR3 coding sequence is TGTGCCAGCAGCAAAACCGAATCGGGATACGAGCAGTACTTC. It encodes CASSKTESGYEQYF.